This T cell receptor beta chain comes out of a study of T cell clusters in autoimmune cytopenias. Study-level findings and limits: TRB repertoire shifts in secondary cytopenia and chronic lymphocytic leukemia mostly reflected lymphoma, not autoimmunity. Functional roles of the in silico T cell clusters still await experimental validation. Clustering suggested that physiological T cell clusters were missing in primary autoimmune cytopenia patients.

The CDR3 length is 14 residues. TRB was amplified by touch-down multiplex PCR, primer pools A and B combined. TCRdb processed the multiplex PCR reads again and assigns one entry to each CDR3 protein, with no DNA. Its table lists about 6,700 distinct CDR3 sequences. TRB was amplified from roughly 250 ng of peripheral blood genomic DNA per sample. For this clonotype: Its antigen is still unknown.

These sequences were also reported in another study, on T cell repertoires in aging, cancer and after chemotherapy. This second study notes: In each cancer cohort, median generation probability increased across chemotherapy, suggesting thymic output rebounded.

The specimen was peripheral blood. The chain couples TRBV5-3 to TRBJ2-7. TRBV5-3 carries the ORF label, with uncertain function. This TCR was sampled from a human donor in good health. This CDR3 reads CARSLGTDSYEQYF.